This T cell receptor (beta chain) was sequenced for a study of human T cells and chemical hapten exposure. The overall study: Weekly diphenylcyclopropenone doses were given to patients' scalps across the approximately 24-week study. Affected patients, primarily female, had alopecia areata, totalis or universalis.

Study-wide findings and caveats: Expanded TCR counts at PT1 were positively correlated with the patch test score.

V lost 3 bases to trimming and J lost 0 bases, with 11 bases between them. The germline V gene encodes CDR1 DFQATT and CDR2 SNEGSKA (reference sequence). The CDR3 runs 14 residues. Time point given: patch test 1, 2 weeks after DPC sensitization. Specified treatment: therapeutic diphenylcyclopropenone sensitization with weekly scalp DPC. TCRdb itself ran the RACE reads through MiXCR, one entry per CDR3 protein. The table includes 150,000 to 200,000 distinct CDR3 sequences, roughly 14% detected once. This clonotype was detected many times. Antigen: not known. V usage is TRBV20-1 and J usage is TRBJ1-1; no clear D gene. This sample comprised whole blood, obtained in connection with sensitization to the hapten diphenylcyclopropenone (DPC). The sequence came from a woman aged 25 to 39 with alopecia areata. Some clones in this sample may be carry-over from other donors' samples. The CDR3 sequence is CSASRAGMNTEAFF. The CDR3 DNA reads TGCAGTGCTAGTAGGGCGGGGATGAACACTGAAGCTTTCTTT.